The 20 T cell receptor beta chains below were found in one sample sequenced in a study of T cell responses to AZD1222 COVID-19 vaccine. Method: immunoSEQ multiplex PCR; TCRdb's copy keeps in-frame clones and lacks some. The sample lists roughly 180,000 clones, just over 90% occurring once. This material consisted of peripheral blood, taken 28 days after the second AZD1222 dose. These receptors were taken from an adult who received the AZD1222 COVID-19 vaccine.

The CDR3 bases are TGTGCCAGTCAAAACGGGTTTGGGATGCCCCAGCATTTT. This codes for CASQNGFGMPQHF. The rearrangement uses TRBV19 and TRBJ1-5; D gene ambiguous. V dropped 8 bases and J dropped 9 bases, with 17 bases sitting between them. The CDR3 is made up of 13 amino acids. The V gene's germline CDR1 is LNHDA and CDR2 SQIVND (reference sequence). The variable domain in full, completed from reference TRBV19 and TRBJ1-5, reads DGGITQSPKYLFRKEGQNVTLSCEQNLNHDAMYWYRQDPGQGLRLIYYSQIVNDFQKGDIAEGYSVSREKKESFPLTVTSAQKNPTAFYLCASQNGFGMPQHFGDGTRLSIL.

This clone appeared a few times. The chain carries TRBV10-1 and TRBJ2-1, with 11 bases identical to TRBD2. The V gene's germline CDR1 is WNHNN and CDR2 SYGVQD (reference sequence). The J segment lost 5 bases and the V segment lost 6 bases, leaving 6 bases of the junction unmatched. The CDR3 is 15 amino acids. The CDR3: CASRETSGVHNEQFF. The CDR3 DNA sequence: TGCGCCAGCAGGGAGACTAGCGGGGTCCACAATGAGCAGTTCTTC.

This clone was recorded once. The rearrangement links TRBV5-1 to TRBJ1-5, with 7 bases aligning to TRBD1. The V gene's germline CDR1 is SGHRS and CDR2 YFSETQ. The J segment lost 1 base and the V segment lost 5 bases, leaving 3 bases of the junction unmatched. CDR3 size: 14 residues. CDR3 sequence reads: CASSGQESNQPQHF. The CDR3 nucleotides read TGCGCCAGCAGTGGACAGGAAAGCAATCAGCCCCAGCATTTT.

This clone appeared once. This chain connects TRBV24-1 to TRBJ2-7; 9 bases map to TRBD2. CDR3 length: 15 residues. V lost 0 bases, J lost 3 bases, and 2 bases stayed unmatched. Germline CDR1 and CDR2: KGHDR and SFDVKD. The DNA of the CDR3 is TGTGCCACCAGTGATTTGGGACTAGCGAACTACGAGCAGTACTTC. Translating it yields CATSDLGLANYEQYF.

The chain carries TRBV6-5 and TRBJ1-4; D is possibly TRBD1 (5 bases). The germline V and J ends were trimmed by 2 bases and 0 bases, with 7 bases remaining between them. Germline assignment: CDR1 MNHEY and CDR2 SVGAGI. The CDR3 sequence is 15 residues long. CDR3 nucleotides: TGTGCCAGCAGTTACACGGGGGCAACTAATGAAAAACTGTTTTTT. It translates to CASSYTGATNEKLFF.

The J gene is TRBJ1-5, the V gene TRBV28; unclear D gene. Germline V gene sequence: CDR1 MDHEN, CDR2 SYDVKM. The V and J ends lost 5 bases and 7 bases respectively, with 18 bases between them. The CDR3 has 15 amino acids. This CDR3 is CASSALLGFMQPQHF. CDR3 bases: TGTGCCAGCAGTGCCCTCTTGGGTTTTATGCAGCCCCAGCATTTT.

The chain recombines TRBV11-2 with TRBJ2-5; D gene ambiguous. CDR1 is SGHAT, CDR2 FQNNGV, per germline. V dropped 3 bases and J dropped 3 bases, with 8 bases sitting between them. The CDR3 is 13 residues long. CDR3 protein: CASSFFGEETQYF. DNA for the CDR3: TGTGCCAGCAGCTTCTTTGGGGAAGAGACCCAGTACTTC.

The chain combines TRBV21-1 with TRBJ1-5. TRBV21-1 is classified as a pseudogene. The CDR3 consists of 17 residues. In nucleotides, the CDR3 is TGTGCCAGCAAAGGGACTCCAGCCCCGTTTAGCAATCAGCCCCAGCATTTT. Translated, it gives CASKGTPAPFSNQPQHF.

This clone appeared a single time. The genes are TRBV6-5 and TRBJ1-2, with D tentatively TRBD1 (5 bases). Trimming stripped 0 bases from V and 4 bases from J, with 9 bases between. The CDR3 loop spans 14 amino acids. Germline V gives CDR1 MNHEY, CDR2 SVGAGI. The CDR3 nucleotides read TGTGCCAGCAGTTACTCGCAGGGCTCCTATGGCTACACCTTC. Residues: CASSYSQGSYGYTF.

The chain joins TRBV7-3 to TRBJ1-2; 7 bases are shared with TRBD1. Germline-derived CDR1 and CDR2 are SGHTA and FQGTGA. CDR3 length: 13 amino acids. V gave up 1 base and J gave up 8 bases; unmatched junction bases: 4. CDR3 residues: CASSLRQGLGYTF. For the CDR3, the DNA is TGTGCCAGCAGCTTAAGACAGGGCTTAGGCTACACCTTC. The variable domain in full, completed from reference TRBV7-3 and TRBJ1-2, reads GAGVSQTPSNKVTEKGKYVELRCDPISGHTALYWYRQSLGQGPEFLIYFQGTGAADDSGLPNDRFFAVRPEGSVSTLKIQRTERGDSAVYLCASSLRQGLGYTFGSGTRLTVV.

The rearrangement links TRBV3-1 (or the pseudogene TRBV3-2) to TRBJ2-1; 7 nucleotides agree with TRBD2. Losses at the gene ends were 4 bases for V and 6 bases for J; bases not matched to a gene: 9. CDR3 length: 15 amino acids. Germline values: CDR1 LGHDT, CDR2 YNNKEL (reference sequence). The DNA for the CDR3 is TGTGCCAGCAGCCTGATTGGTGGGAGGGCCAATGAGCAGTTCTTC. Its translation: CASSLIGGRANEQFF.

The chain has TRBV9 and TRBJ2-2; 13 bases are shared with TRBD2. This CDR3 has 16 amino acids. The junction had 4 bases not matched to a gene; V was cut back by 6 bases and J by 2 bases. Germline assignment: CDR1 SGDLS and CDR2 YYNGEE. CDR3 in amino acids: CASTGLAGDNTGELFF. Written as DNA, the CDR3 is TGTGCCAGCACCGGACTAGCGGGAGATAACACCGGGGAGCTGTTTTTT.

The chain recombines TRBV30 with TRBJ2-5; 8 positions agree with TRBD1. The germline gives CDR1 GTSNPN, CDR2 SVGIG (reference sequence). The CDR3 has 14 amino acids. The J segment lost 0 bases and the V segment lost 1 base, leaving 1 base of the junction unmatched. The CDR3 DNA reads as TGTGCCTGGAGTGGGACAGGGTACCAAGAGACCCAGTACTTC. Its protein product is CAWSGTGYQETQYF. Filled out from reference TRBV30 and TRBJ2-5, the complete variable domain reads SQTIHQWPATLVQPVGSPLSLECTVEGTSNPNLYWYRQAAGRGLQLLFYSVGIGQISSEVPQNLSASRPQDRQFILSSKKLLLSDSGFYLCAWSGTGYQETQYFGPGTRLLVL.

This chain connects TRBV6-6 to TRBJ1-5; D possibly corresponds to TRBD1 (6 bases). Germline-derived CDR1 and CDR2 are MNHNY and SVGAGI (reference sequence). The CDR3 has 14 residues. Trimming removed 0 bases from V and 7 bases from J, with 10 bases in between. CDR3 sequence (DNA): TGTGCCAGCAGTTACTCGACAGGCCCCCAGCCCCAGCATTTT. It codes for CASSYSTGPQPQHF.

The chain carries TRBV9 and TRBJ2-2, with 16 nucleotides matching TRBD2. This CDR3 contains 19 residues. Unmatched junction bases numbered 7, after V lost 2 bases and J lost 3 bases. CDR1 is SGDLS and CDR2 is YYNGEE in the germline V gene. The CDR3 DNA follows: TGTGCCAGCAGCGTGGCTGGGACTAGCGGGAGGGGGGACACCGGGGAGCTGTTTTTT. It encodes CASSVAGTSGRGDTGELFF.

The CDR3 region is CASSLIRTGSTDTQYF. DNA for the CDR3: TGTGCCAGCAGCTTAATAAGGACTGGGAGCACAGATACGCAGTATTTT. The chain links TRBV11-2 to TRBJ2-3; D is possibly TRBD2 (5 bases). Trimming took 2 bases from V and 0 from J, leaving 12 bases between them. This CDR3 is built from 16 residues. CDR1 is SGHAT and CDR2 is FQNNGV in the germline V gene.

This clone was observed a single time. DNA of the CDR3: TGTGCCAGCAGCACCCGACAGAGTAGGAAAGCGAACACCGGGGAGCTGTTTTTT. Amino acid sequence: CASSTRQSRKANTGELFF. The J gene is TRBJ2-2, the V gene TRBV21-1; TRBD1 is the table's D call, not checked against the DNA. TRBV21-1 has pseudogene status. This CDR3 is built from 18 residues.

The chain combines TRBV24-1 with TRBJ2-3; D might be TRBD1 (6 bases). V lost 9 bases and J 4 bases, leaving 10 bases between the germline ends. There are 12 residues in the CDR3. The germline V gene encodes CDR1 KGHDR and CDR2 SFDVKD. CDR3 nucleotides: TGTGCCACCTCAGGGGATCCAGATACGCAGTATTTT. Translated, it gives CATSGDPDTQYF.

The chain combines TRBV28 with TRBJ2-7; TRBD1 aligns across 10 bases. This CDR3 region has 15 residues. V lost 5 bases, J lost 2 bases, and 6 bases stayed unmatched. CDR1 is MDHEN, CDR2 SYDVKM, per germline. This CDR3 reads CASSTSGTGAYEQYF. In nucleotides, the CDR3 is TGTGCCAGCAGTACGTCCGGGACAGGGGCCTACGAGCAGTACTTC.

This clone was observed a single time. DNA for the CDR3: TGTGCCAGCAGCTTAGTCTATGGCTACACCTTC. It translates to CASSLVYGYTF. The V gene is TRBV11-2, the J gene TRBJ1-2, with unresolved D. The germline V gene encodes CDR1 SGHAT and CDR2 FQNNGV. V lost 1 base to trimming and J lost 4 bases, with 1 base between them. The CDR3 length is 11 residues.